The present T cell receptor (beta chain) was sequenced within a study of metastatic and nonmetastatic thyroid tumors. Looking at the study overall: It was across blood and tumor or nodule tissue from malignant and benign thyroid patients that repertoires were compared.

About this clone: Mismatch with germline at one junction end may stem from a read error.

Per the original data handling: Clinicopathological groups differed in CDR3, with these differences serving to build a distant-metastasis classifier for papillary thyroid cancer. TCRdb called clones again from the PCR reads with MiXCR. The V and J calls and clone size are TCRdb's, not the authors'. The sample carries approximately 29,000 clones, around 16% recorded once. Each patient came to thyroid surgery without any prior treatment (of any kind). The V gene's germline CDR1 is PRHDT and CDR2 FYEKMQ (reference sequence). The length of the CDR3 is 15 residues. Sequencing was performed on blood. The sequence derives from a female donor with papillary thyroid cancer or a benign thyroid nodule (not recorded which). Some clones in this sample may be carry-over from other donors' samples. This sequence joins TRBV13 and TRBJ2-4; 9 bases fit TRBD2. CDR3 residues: CASSLAGVSKNIQYF. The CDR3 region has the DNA TGTGCTAGCAGCTTAGCGGGAGTATCCAAAAACATTCAGTACTTC.